This entry is about one T cell receptor beta chain. The antigen it recognizes is unknown. No much larger clonotype is one base removed from it; base qualities were not supplied. Libraries were constructed by 5' RACE. The instrument was an Illumina HiSeq 2500. A second about 7 to 11 cycle PCR used a sample-barcoded 5' primer and a J-beta primer mix. Each TCR beta cDNA molecule received a unique molecular identifier from a template-switch 5' adaptor carrying 12 random nucleotides. At least 3 million CDR3-containing paired-end reads were obtained from each sample. The Mint cDNA synthesis kit, primed by a TRBC-specific oligonucleotide, was used to synthesize first-strand cDNA from all RNA. Following uracil-DNA glycosylase treatment, a first 18-cycle PCR with universal primers M1SS and BC2_uni_R was performed on all cDNA. The study's own analysis went as follows. For normalization, 1 million high-quality reads were randomly selected from each sample, with every read carrying a distinct molecular identifier. Instead of being binned into consensus sequences, reads with shared molecular identifiers were discarded. MiTCR, run with a Q25 quality threshold and the strictest error-elimination algorithm, handled CDR3 identification, clonotype clustering and error correction. Lower-bound total TCR beta diversity was estimated with a nonparametric unseen species model using Euler transformation. TCRdb trimmed public reads at Q25 via fastp, called clones via MiXCR and kept in-frame beta chains. Identical CDR3 protein sequences are pooled into one entry, listed with their most common genes and DNA. These V and J calls are TCRdb output, not the study's own analysis. Here the sample has some 1.5 million distinct CDR3 sequences; roughly 28% occur a single time. Around 7.7% of the sample rests with the top ten.

These data come from a study of blood T cells in healthy people across ages (dated by TCRdb to between 2015 and 2017). As for the study more broadly: Template switching captured roughly one uniquely barcoded TCR beta cDNA molecule per two T cells in model experiments. To avoid experimental bias, donors of different ages were distributed randomly across sequencing lanes. For two donors (one aged 18 to 29 and one aged 80 or older), the study analyzed two additional independent replicas of 1 million unique cDNA reads from the same blood draw. Four age groups were formed from the donors: young (average roughly 16 years), middle-aged (around 39), aged (more than 55) and long-lived (less than 85). The study measured age-related changes in TCR beta repertoire diversity using deep sequencing normalized with unique cDNA molecular identifiers. The study at large found these results: As age increased, observed TCR beta diversity per million T cells dropped in a roughly linear way, and a significant reduction was already evident by age 40. Estimates of total diversity from one million sequenced T cells were regarded as lower bounds and underestimates. The percentage of naive T cells measured by flow cytometry correlated strongly with observed TCR beta diversity. The CMV infection status of donors was not known, potentially confounding age-related changes in expanded clonotypes. Compared with the aged group, more naive CD4+ T cells, fewer expanded clones and increased TCR diversity were shown by the long-lived group, suggesting age selection. Bulk unsorted PBMC profiling prevented conclusive comparison of naive and antigen-experienced compartments.

Donors were approximately 42 systemically healthy Caucasian individuals from Russia aged 6 to 90 years. Each donor gave ten milliliters of peripheral blood, drawn into EDTA-treated Vacutainer tubes. Ficoll-Paque density-gradient centrifugation was used to isolate PBMCs, with at least 7 million per sample. Trizol reagent was used to extract total RNA from the PBMCs, yielding at least 5 micrograms per sample. For every donor, an aliquot of PBMCs went through flow cytometry to measure the percentages of naive CD45RAhigh/CD27high T cells. This TCR was sampled from a woman aged 30 to 39 in good health. Source material: blood.

Read as DNA, the sequence is TGTGCCAGCAGCTTAGGGCCGACTAGAGCAGAGACCCAGTACTTC. It codes for CASSLGPTRAETQYF. This sequence uses TRBV5-4 and TRBJ2-5; TRBD2 is a weak D gene call, 6 bases matching. Counted from cysteine to phenylalanine, this CDR3 has 15 amino acids. CDR3 DNA only is kept here, 45 bases in frame from base 1. The germline V gene (reference sequence) yields SGHNT for CDR1 and YYREEE for CDR2. V is cut by 2 bases and J by 4 bases, and the space between the germline ends is 15 bases. Where the CDR3 stops, the reference TRBV5-4 and TRBJ2-5 genes take over; the full variable domain is ETGVTQSPTHLIKTRGQQVTLRCSSQSGHNTVSWYQQALGQGPQFIFQYYREEENGRGNFPPRFSGLQFPNYSSELNVNALELDDSALYLCASSLGPTRAETQYFGPGTRLLVL.